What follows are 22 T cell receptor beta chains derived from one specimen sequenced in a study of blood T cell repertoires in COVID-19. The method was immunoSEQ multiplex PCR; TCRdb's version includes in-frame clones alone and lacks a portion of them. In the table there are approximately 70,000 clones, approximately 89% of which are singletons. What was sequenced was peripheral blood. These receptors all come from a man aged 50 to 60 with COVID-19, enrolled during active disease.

CDR3 residues: CASSQETGVNTGELFF. The CDR3 coding sequence is TGCGCCAGCAGCCAAGAGACAGGGGTGAACACCGGGGAGCTGTTTTTT. J is TRBJ2-2 and V is TRBV4-1; 8 nucleotides line up with TRBD1. The J segment lost 1 base and the V segment lost 0 bases, leaving 1 base of the junction unmatched. Per the germline V gene, CDR1 is MGHRA and CDR2 is YSYEKL. This CDR3 has 16 residues.

CDR3 in amino acids: CASSGTSGLETQYF. In DNA, the CDR3 is TGTGCCAGCAGCGGGACTAGCGGGTTAGAGACCCAGTACTTC. The rearrangement links TRBV5-5 to TRBJ2-5, with TRBD2 matching 12 bases. The germline V gene encodes CDR1 SGHKS and CDR2 YYEKEE (reference sequence). This CDR3 is built from 14 residues. V lost 4 bases and J lost 4; bases outside the gene matches: 2. Full variable domain (remainder filled in from reference TRBV5-5 and TRBJ2-5): DAGVTQSPTHLIKTRGQQVTLRCSPISGHKSVSWYQQVLGQGPQFIFQYYEKEERGRGNFPDRFSARQFPNYSSELNVNALLLGDSALYLCASSGTSGLETQYFGPGTRLLVL.

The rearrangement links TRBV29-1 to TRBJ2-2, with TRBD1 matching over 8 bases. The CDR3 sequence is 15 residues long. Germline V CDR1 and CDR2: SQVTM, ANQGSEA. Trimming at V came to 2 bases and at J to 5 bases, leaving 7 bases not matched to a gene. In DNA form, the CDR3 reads TGCAGCGTTGAATTGACAGGGGCGGGTACCGGGGAGCTGTTTTTT. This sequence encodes CSVELTGAGTGELFF.

The CDR3 region is CASKNGGSYNEQFF. The CDR3, as DNA: TGTGCCAGTAAGAATGGAGGGTCCTACAATGAGCAGTTCTTC. The chain is built from TRBV19 and TRBJ2-1; a possible D gene is TRBD2 (6 bases). The CDR3 consists of 14 residues. Trimming removed 7 bases from V and 1 base from J, with 11 bases in between. The V gene's germline CDR1 is LNHDA and CDR2 SQIVND (reference sequence).

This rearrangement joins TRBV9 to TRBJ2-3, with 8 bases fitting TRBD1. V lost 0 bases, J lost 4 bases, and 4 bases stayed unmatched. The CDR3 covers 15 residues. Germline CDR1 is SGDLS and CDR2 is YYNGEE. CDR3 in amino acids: CASSVEQGGPDTQYF. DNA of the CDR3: TGTGCCAGCAGCGTAGAACAGGGGGGTCCAGATACGCAGTATTTT.

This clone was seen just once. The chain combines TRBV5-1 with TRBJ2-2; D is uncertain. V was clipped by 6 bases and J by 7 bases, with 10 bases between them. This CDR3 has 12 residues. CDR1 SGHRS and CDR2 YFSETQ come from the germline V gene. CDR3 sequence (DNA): TGCGCCAGCAAACAAGTCCACGGGGAGCTGTTTTTT. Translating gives CASKQVHGELFF.

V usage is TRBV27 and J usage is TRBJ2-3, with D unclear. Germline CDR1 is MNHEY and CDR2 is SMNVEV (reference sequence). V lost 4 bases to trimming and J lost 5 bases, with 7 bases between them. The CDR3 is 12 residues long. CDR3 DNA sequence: TGTGCCAGCAGTTCATACAGAGATACGCAGTATTTT. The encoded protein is CASSSYRDTQYF.

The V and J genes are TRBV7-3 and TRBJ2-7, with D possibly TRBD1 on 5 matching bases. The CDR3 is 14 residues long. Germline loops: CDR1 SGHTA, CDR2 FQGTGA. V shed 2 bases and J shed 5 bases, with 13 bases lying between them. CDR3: CASSLQGHGDEQYF. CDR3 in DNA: TGTGCCAGCAGCTTACAGGGTCACGGTGACGAGCAGTACTTC.

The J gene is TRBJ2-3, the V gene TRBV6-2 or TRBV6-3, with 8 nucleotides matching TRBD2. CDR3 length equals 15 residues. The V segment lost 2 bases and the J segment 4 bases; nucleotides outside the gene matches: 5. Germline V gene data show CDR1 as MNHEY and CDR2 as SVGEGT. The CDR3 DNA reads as TGTGCCAGCAGTTACGAGCGGGAGAGATCAGATACGCAGTATTTT. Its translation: CASSYERERSDTQYF.

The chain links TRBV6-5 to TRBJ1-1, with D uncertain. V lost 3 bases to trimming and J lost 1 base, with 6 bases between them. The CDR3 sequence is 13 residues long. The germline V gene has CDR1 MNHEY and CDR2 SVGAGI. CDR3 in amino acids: CASSYPGNTEAFF. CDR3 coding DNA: TGTGCCAGCAGTTATCCAGGGAACACTGAAGCTTTCTTT.

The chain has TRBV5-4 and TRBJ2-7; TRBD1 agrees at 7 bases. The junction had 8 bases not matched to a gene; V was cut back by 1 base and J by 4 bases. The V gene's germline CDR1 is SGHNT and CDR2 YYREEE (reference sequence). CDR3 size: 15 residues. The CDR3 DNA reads TGTGCCAGCAGCTTGACCGGGACAGTAGGTTACGAGCAGTACTTC. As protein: CASSLTGTVGYEQYF.

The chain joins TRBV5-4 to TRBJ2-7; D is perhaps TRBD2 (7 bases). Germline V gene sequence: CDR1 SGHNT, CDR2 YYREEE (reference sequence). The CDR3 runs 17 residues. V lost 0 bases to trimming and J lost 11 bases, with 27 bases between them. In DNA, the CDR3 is TGTGCCAGCAGCTTGGGTGGCAGCGGGACAACCCTAACGTATGAGTACTTC. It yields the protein CASSLGGSGTTLTYEYF.

CDR3 nucleotide sequence: TGCGCCAGCAGCCGGGACACGCTGTCAACCGGGGAGCTGTTTTTT. It yields the protein CASSRDTLSTGELFF. The chain joins TRBV4-3 to TRBJ2-2; weak D call: TRBD1 (6 bases). Deletions cut 4 bases from V and 5 bases from J, with 14 bases between. Germline V gene data show CDR1 as LGHNA and CDR2 as YSLEER. The CDR3 has 15 amino acids.

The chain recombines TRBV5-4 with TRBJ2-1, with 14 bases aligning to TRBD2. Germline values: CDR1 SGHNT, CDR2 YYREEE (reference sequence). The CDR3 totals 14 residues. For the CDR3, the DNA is TGTGAAGGGACTAGCGGGAGAGTCTACAATGAGCAGTTCTTC. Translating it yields CEGTSGRVYNEQFF.

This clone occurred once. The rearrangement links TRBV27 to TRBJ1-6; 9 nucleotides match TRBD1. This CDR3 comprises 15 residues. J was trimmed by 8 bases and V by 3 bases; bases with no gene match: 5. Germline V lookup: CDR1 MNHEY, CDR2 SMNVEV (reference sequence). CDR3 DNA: TGTGCCAGCAGTTTGGCGGGACAGGGCGATTCACCCCTCCACTTT. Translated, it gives CASSLAGQGDSPLHF.

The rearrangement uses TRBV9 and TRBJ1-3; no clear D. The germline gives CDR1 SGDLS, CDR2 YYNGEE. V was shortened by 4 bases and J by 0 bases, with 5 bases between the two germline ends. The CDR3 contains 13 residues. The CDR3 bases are TGTGCCAGCAGCCGGGTCTCTGGAAACACCATATATTTT. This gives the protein CASSRVSGNTIYF.

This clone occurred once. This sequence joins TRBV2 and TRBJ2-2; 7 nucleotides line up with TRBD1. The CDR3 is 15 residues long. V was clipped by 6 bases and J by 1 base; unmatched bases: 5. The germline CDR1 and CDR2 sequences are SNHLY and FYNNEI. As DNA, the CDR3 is TGTGCCAGCAGACCCGGGACAGTGAACACCGGGGAGCTGTTTTTT. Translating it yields CASRPGTVNTGELFF.

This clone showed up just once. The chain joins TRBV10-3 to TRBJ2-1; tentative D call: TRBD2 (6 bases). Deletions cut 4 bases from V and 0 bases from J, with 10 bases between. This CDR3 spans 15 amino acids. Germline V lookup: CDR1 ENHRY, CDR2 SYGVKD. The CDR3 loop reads CAISGRAGSYNEQFF. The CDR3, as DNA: TGTGCCATCAGTGGGCGAGCGGGCTCCTACAATGAGCAGTTCTTC.

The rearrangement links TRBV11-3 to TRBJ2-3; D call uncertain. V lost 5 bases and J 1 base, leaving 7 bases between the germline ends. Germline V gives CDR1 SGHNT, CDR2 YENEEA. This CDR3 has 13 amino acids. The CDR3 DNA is TGTGCCAGCAGCCCAGGTGGCACAGATACGCAGTATTTT. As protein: CASSPGGTDTQYF. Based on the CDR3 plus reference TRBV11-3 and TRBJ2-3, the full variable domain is EAGVVQSPRYKIIEKKQPVAFWCNPISGHNTLYWYLQNLGQGPELLIRYENEEAVDDSQLPKDRFSAERLKGVDSTLKIQPAELGDSAVYLCASSPGGTDTQYFGPGTRLTVL.

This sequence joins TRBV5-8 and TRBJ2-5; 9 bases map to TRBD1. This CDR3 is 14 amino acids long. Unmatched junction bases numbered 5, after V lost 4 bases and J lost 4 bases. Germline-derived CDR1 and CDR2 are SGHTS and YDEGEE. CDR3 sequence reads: CASSVDRGPETQYF. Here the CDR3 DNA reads TGTGCCAGCAGCGTGGACAGGGGACCAGAGACCCAGTACTTC. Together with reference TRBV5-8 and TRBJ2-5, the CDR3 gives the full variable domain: EAGVTQSPTHLIKTRGQQATLRCSPISGHTSVYWYQQALGLGLQFLLWYDEGEERNRGNFPPRFSGRQFPNYSSELNVNALELEDSALYLCASSVDRGPETQYFGPGTRLLVL.

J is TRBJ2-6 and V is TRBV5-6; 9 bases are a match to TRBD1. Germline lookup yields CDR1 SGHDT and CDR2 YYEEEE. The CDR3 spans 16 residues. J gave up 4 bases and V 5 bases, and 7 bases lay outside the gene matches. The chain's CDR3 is CASRRDRVSGANVLTF. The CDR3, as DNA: TGTGCCAGCAGACGGGACAGGGTGTCAGGGGCCAACGTCCTGACTTTC. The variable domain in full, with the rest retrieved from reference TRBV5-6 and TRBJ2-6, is DAGVTQSPTHLIKTRGQQVTLRCSPKSGHDTVSWYQQALGQGPQFIFQYYEEEERQRGNFPDRFSGHQFPNYSSELNVNALLLGDSALYLCASRRDRVSGANVLTFGAGSRLTVL.

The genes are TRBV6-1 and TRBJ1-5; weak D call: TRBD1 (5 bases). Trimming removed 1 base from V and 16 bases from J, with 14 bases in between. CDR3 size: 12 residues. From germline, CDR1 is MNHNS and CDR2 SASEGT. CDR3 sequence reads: CASSEGQGLFHF. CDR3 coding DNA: TGTGCCAGCAGTGAAGGCCAGGGTTTGTTCCATTTT.